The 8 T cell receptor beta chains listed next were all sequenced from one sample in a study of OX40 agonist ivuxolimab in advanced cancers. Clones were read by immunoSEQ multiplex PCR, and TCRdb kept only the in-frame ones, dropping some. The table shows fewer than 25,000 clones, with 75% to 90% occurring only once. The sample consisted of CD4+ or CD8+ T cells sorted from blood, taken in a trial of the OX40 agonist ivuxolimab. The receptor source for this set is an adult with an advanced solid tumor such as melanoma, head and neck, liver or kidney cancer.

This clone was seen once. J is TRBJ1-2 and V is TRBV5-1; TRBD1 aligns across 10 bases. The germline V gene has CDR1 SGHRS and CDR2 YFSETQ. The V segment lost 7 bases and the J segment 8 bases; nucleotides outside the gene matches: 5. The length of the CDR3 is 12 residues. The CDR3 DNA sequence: TGCGCCAGCTCCGGGACAGGGGAAGGCTACACCTTC. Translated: CASSGTGEGYTF. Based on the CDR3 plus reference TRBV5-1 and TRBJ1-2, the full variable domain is KAGVTQTPRYLIKTRGQQVTLSCSPISGHRSVSWYQQTPGQGLQFLFEYFSETQRNKGNFPGRFSGRQFSNSRSEMNVSTLELGDSALYLCASSGTGEGYTFGSGTRLTVV.

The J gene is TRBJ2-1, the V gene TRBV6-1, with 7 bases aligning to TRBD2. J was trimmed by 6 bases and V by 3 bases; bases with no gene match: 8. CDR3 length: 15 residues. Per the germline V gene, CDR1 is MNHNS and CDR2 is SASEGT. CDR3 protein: CASSDGEGQSNEQFF. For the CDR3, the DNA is TGTGCCAGCAGTGACGGGGAGGGGCAAAGCAATGAGCAGTTCTTC.

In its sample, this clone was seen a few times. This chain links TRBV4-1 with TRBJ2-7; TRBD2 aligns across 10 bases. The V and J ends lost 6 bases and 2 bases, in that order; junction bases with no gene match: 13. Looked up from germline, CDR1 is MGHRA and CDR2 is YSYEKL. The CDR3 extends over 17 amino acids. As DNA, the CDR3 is TGCGCCAGCAGTCCATCTCCACTAGCGGGAACCCCCTACGAGCAGTACTTC. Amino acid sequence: CASSPSPLAGTPYEQYF.

This chain's CDR3 is CASISARGYTF. In DNA form, the CDR3 reads TGTGCCAGTATTTCAGCTCGGGGCTACACCTTC. The rearrangement uses TRBV19 and TRBJ1-2; D is unclear. V was pared by 7 bases and J by 8 bases, with 11 bases between. Germline CDR1 reads LNHDA; CDR2 reads SQIVND (reference sequence). The CDR3 contains 11 residues.

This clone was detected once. The chain's CDR3 is CASSQGPNNEQFF. The DNA for the CDR3 is TGTGCCAGCAGCCAGGGGCCAAACAATGAGCAGTTCTTC. This sequence joins TRBV5-5 and TRBJ2-1; tentatively, D is TRBD1 (6 bases). This CDR3 is built from 13 residues. V lost 4 bases and J lost 5, with 10 bases in between. The germline gives CDR1 SGHKS, CDR2 YYEKEE (reference sequence).

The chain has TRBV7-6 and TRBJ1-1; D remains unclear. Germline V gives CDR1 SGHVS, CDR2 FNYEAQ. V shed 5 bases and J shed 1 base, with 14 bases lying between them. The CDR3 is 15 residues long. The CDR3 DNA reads TGTGCCAGCAGCCCTGGACGGCTGGGGAACACTGAAGCTTTCTTT. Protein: CASSPGRLGNTEAFF.

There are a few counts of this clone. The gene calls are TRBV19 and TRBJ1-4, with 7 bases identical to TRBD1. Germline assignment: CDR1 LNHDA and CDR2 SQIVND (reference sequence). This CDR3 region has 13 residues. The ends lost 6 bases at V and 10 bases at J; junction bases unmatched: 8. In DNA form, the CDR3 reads TGTGCCAGTAGCAACAGGGGATCAGGAAAACTGTTTTTT. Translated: CASSNRGSGKLFF.

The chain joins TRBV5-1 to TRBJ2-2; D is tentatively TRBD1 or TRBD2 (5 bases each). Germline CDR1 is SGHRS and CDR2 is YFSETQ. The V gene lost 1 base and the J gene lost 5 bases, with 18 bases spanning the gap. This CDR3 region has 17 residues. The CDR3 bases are TGCGCCAGCAGCTTGTTGTATGGTCAGGGAGAGACCGGGGAGCTGTTTTTT. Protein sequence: CASSLLYGQGETGELFF.